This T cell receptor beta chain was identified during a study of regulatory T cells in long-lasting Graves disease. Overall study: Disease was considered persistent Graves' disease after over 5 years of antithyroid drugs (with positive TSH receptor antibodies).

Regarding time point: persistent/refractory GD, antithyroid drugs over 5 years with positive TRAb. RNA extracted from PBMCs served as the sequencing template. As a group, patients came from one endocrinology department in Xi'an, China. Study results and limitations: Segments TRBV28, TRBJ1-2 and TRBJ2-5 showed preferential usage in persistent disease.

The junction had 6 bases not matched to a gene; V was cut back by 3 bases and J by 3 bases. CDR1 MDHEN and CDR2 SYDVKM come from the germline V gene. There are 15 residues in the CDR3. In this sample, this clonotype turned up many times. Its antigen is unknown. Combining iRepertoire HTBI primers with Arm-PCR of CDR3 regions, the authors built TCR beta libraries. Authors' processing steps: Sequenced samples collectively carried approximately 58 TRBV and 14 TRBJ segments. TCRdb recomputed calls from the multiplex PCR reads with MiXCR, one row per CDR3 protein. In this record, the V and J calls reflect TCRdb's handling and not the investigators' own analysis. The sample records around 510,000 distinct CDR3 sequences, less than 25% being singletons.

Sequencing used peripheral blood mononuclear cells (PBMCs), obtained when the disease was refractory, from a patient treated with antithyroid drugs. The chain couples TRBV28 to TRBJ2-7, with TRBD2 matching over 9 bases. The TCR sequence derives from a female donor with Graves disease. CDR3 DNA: TGTGCCAGCAGTTTGATGCGGGAGGGAAGCTACGAGCAGTACTTC. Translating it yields CASSLMREGSYEQYF. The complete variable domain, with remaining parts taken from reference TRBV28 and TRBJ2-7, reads DVKVTQSSRYLVKRTGEKVFLECVQDMDHENMFWYRQDPGLGLRLIYFSYDVKMKEKGDIPEGYSVSREKKERFSLILESASTNQTSMYLCASSLMREGSYEQYFGPGTRLTVT.